The rows below give T cell receptor beta chains drawn from one sample of a study of metastatic and nonmetastatic thyroid tumors. TCRdb re-called the PCR reads through MiXCR. The sample has about 20,000 clones, roughly 24% seen once. Sequencing was done on a sample of tumor tissue. These receptors came from a female donor with papillary thyroid cancer or a benign thyroid nodule (not recorded which). Some clones in this sample may be carry-over from other donors' samples. Each CDR3 is given with its conserved first and last residue. Each record gives: D gene, V gene, CDR3 length, clone size, J gene, CDR3 DNA, CDR3 protein. A D gene is named only where the DNA matches it firmly. Only some rows state a clone size, as once, few, many or a class for expanded clones.

TRBD2,TRBV5-5,16,many,TRBJ2-2,TGTGCCAGCAGCTTGGGACTAGCGGTGAACACCGGGGAGCTGTTTTTT,CASSLGLAVNTGELFF
.,TRBV5-4,16,.,TRBJ1-2,TGTGCCAGCAGGTCAGTACCCGGGACCCCAAAGGATGGCTACACCTTC,CASRSVPGTPKDGYTF
.,TRBV28,13,.,TRBJ1-6,TGTGCCAGCAGTTTATCTGGAAATTCACCCCTCCACTTT,CASSLSGNSPLHF
.,TRBV7-2,17,many,TRBJ2-2,TGTGCCAGCAGCTCGAACGAGTGGGGAAGGGGTGCCGGGGAGCTGTTTTTT,CASSSNEWGRGAGELFF
.,TRBV5-5,13,many,TRBJ2-1,TGTGCCAGCAGCGGCGGGACCTACAATGAGCAGTTCTTC,CASSGGTYNEQFF
.,TRBV28,16,.,TRBJ2-1,TGTGCCAGCAGTTTCATGAAGAGATGGGCCTACAATGAGCAGTTCTTC,CASSFMKRWAYNEQFF
.,TRBV12-3/TRBV12-4,14,.,TRBJ1-6,TGTGCCAGCAGTGGAGCAGGATATAATTCACCCCTCCACTTT,CASSGAGYNSPLHF
TRBD1,TRBV4-3,14,.,TRBJ2-7,TGCGCCAGCAGCTCGGACAGGGGGGACTACGAGCAGTACTTC,CASSSDRGDYEQYF
.,TRBV2,19,many,TRBJ1-6,TGTGCCAGCAGTGAAGACCACGGTCTAATTAGCTCCTATAATTCACCCCTCCACTTT,CASSEDHGLISSYNSPLHF
TRBD2,TRBV24-1,14,.,TRBJ2-1,TGTGCCACCATAAGACTAGCGGTCTACAATGATCAGTTCTTC,CATIRLAVYNDQFF
.,TRBV28,12,.,TRBJ1-3,TGTGCCAGCAGTTTAAGGAGGTTGTGCATATATTTT,CASSLRRLCIYF
.,TRBV5-1,11,medium-sized,TRBJ1-2,TGCGCCAGCGGGACAAACTATGGCTACACCTTC,CASGTNYGYTF
.,TRBV20-1,14,many,TRBJ1-5,TGCAGTGCTAGAGATAGGAGGGGCCAGGAGCCCCAGCATTTT,CSARDRRGQEPQHF
.,TRBV28,17,once,TRBJ2-4,TGTTCCAGCAGAGGAATACTCCACTACCTAGCCAAAAACATTCAGTACTTC,CSSRGILHYLAKNIQYF
.,TRBV7-6,13,.,TRBJ2-6,TGCGCCAGCATCCCCACCGGGGCCAACGTCCTGACTTTC,CASIPTGANVLTF
TRBD2,TRBV5-6,15,.,TRBJ2-5,TGTGCCAGCAGCTTGGTTGCGGGAGGCCAAGAGACCCAGTACTTC,CASSLVAGGQETQYF
.,TRBV7-3,13,medium-sized,TRBJ1-1,TGTGCCAGCAGCTTAAGAGGGAACACTGAAGCTTTCTTT,CASSLRGNTEAFF
.,TRBV6-4,14,few,TRBJ2-3,TGTGCCAGCAGTGTAAATCCGGAGTCAGATACGCAGTATTTT,CASSVNPESDTQYF
.,TRBV20-1,11,few,TRBJ1-1,TGCAGTGCTATCCCGAACACTGAAGCTTTCTTT,CSAIPNTEAFF
TRBD2,TRBV5-1,16,.,TRBJ2-6,TGCGCCAGCAGCCGGGGGGGCCCAGCGGTGGCCAACGTCCTGACTTTC,CASSRGGPAVANVLTF
.,TRBV11-2,16,.,TRBJ2-6,TGTGCCAGCAGCACCAAAGGAGCGTCTGGGGCCAACTTCCTGACTTTC,CASSTKGASGANFLTF
.,TRBV25-1,12,few,TRBJ1-4,TGTGCCATTCCGGGTCCGATCGAAAAACTGTTTTTT,CAIPGPIEKLFF
TRBD2,TRBV6-1,12,many,TRBJ2-1,TGTGCCAGCTCGCCACGGGGGGATGAGCAGTTCTTC,CASSPRGDEQFF
.,TRBV29-1,11,many,TRBJ2-2,TGCAGCGTAGGGGTTACCGGGGAGCTGTTTTTT,CSVGVTGELFF
TRBD1,TRBV6-1,15,medium-sized,TRBJ2-7,TGTGCCAGCAGCCTGATGGGACAGATAGGCTACGAGCAGTACTTC,CASSLMGQIGYEQYF
.,TRBV28,16,.,TRBJ2-3,TGTGCCAGCAGTTTAAACAGGATCGTTTGGGCGTATACGCAGTATTTT,CASSLNRIVWAYTQYF
TRBD2,TRBV7-2,15,medium-sized,TRBJ2-3,TGTGCCAGCAGCTCGGGGACTAGCGTAGGGGATACGCAGTATTTT,CASSSGTSVGDTQYF
.,TRBV12-3/TRBV12-4,16,medium-sized,TRBJ2-3,TGTGCCAGCAGTTCCGGCGGTTTGCCCCCCACAGATACGCAGTATTTT,CASSSGGLPPTDTQYF
TRBD2,TRBV20-1,14,.,TRBJ2-1,TGCAGTTCGCCAAGGGGACTAGCGGACAATGAGCAGTTCTTC,CSSPRGLADNEQFF
.,TRBV29-1,12,many,TRBJ2-5,TGCAGCGCGCACAGGGGAGGGGAGACCCAGTACTTC,CSAHRGGETQYF
.,TRBV6-1,16,few,TRBJ1-5,TGTGCCAGCAGTGACGTTGGGCGCGGGGGGAATCAGCCCAAGCATTTT,CASSDVGRGGNQPKHF
.,TRBV6-1,16,.,TRBJ2-1,TGTGCCAGCATTGTAATCCCGACTAACGGATACAATGAGCAGTTCTTC,CASIVIPTNGYNEQFF
.,TRBV7-9,13,many,TRBJ2-5,TGTGCCAGCGGGCCACGTATCCAAGAGACCCAGTACTTC,CASGPRIQETQYF
.,TRBV4-2,17,.,TRBJ1-4,TGTGCCAGCAGCCATGCCGGGACGGCGGCAACTAATGAAAAACTGTTTTTT,CASSHAGTAATNEKLFF
TRBD1,TRBV6-1,16,few,TRBJ2-7,TGTGCCAGCAGCCACCCCCCCGGGACAGGCACCTACGAGCAGTACTTC,CASSHPPGTGTYEQYF
.,TRBV11-2,19,many,TRBJ2-4,TGTGCCAGCAGCTCACCCCCCGGGGACATCGTATTAGGCAAAAACATTCAGTACTTC,CASSSPPGDIVLGKNIQYF
.,TRBV14,14,many,TRBJ2-3,TGTGCCAGCAGCCAAGCGGGAGTGAAGGATACGCAGTATTTT,CASSQAGVKDTQYF
TRBD1,TRBV7-2,15,.,TRBJ2-2,TGTGCCAGCAGCTTGGGACAGTCGAACACCGGGGAGCTGTTTTTT,CASSLGQSNTGELFF
TRBD2,TRBV6-1,17,medium-sized,TRBJ2-2,TGTGCCAGCAGTAACCTATTACTAGCGGGGAACACCGGGGAGCTGTTTTTT,CASSNLLLAGNTGELFF
.,TRBV11-2,14,once,TRBJ2-7,TGTGCCAGCGTCCCGGCAGGGATTGGCTACGATCAGTACTTC,CASVPAGIGYDQYF
.,TRBV30,14,many,TRBJ1-3,TGTGCCTGGAGGACGGGGTATGCTGGAAACACCATATATTTT,CAWRTGYAGNTIYF
TRBD2,TRBV7-2,19,once,TRBJ2-3,TGTGCCAGCAGCTTATCCGCGGTGTCTAGCGGGACGAGCACAGATACGCAGTATTTT,CASSLSAVSSGTSTDTQYF
.,TRBV28,12,.,TRBJ1-2,TGTGCCAGCAGTTTATTCGGCTATGGCTACACCTTC,CASSLFGYGYTF
TRBD2,TRBV27,15,.,TRBJ2-1,TGTGCCAGCAGCCTCGGTACTAGCGGGTTAAATGAGCAGTTCTTC,CASSLGTSGLNEQFF
TRBD1,TRBV19,14,.,TRBJ1-1,TGTGCCAGTAACGAGGACAGGTCCCGGTCTGAAGCTTTCTTT,CASNEDRSRSEAFF
TRBD1,TRBV19,15,many,TRBJ2-1,TGTGCCAGTAGTATTTCGGACAGGGGAGTGAATGAGCAGTTCTTC,CASSISDRGVNEQFF
TRBD2,TRBV10-3,14,many,TRBJ2-1,TGTGCCATCAGTGTGTCTAGCGGGAGGAATGAGCAGTTCTTC,CAISVSSGRNEQFF
.,TRBV30,12,few,TRBJ1-4,TGTGCCTGGAGTGAAAATTCCGAAAAACTGTTTTTT,CAWSENSEKLFF
.,TRBV2,13,.,TRBJ1-3,TGTGCCAGCACGATCATATATGGAAACACCATATATTTT,CASTIIYGNTIYF
.,TRBV6-2/TRBV6-3,12,many,TRBJ2-4,TGTGCCAGCCTGGGAGCCAAAAACATTCAGTACTTC,CASLGAKNIQYF
.,TRBV3-1,16,.,TRBJ2-2,TGTGCCAGCAGCCAATGGGGGAGGCAGAACACCGGGGAGCTGTTCTTT,CASSQWGRQNTGELFF
TRBD1,TRBV15,16,few,TRBJ2-7,TGTGCCACCAGCAGAGATTCTCGGGACAGGGAGTACGAGCAGTACTTC,CATSRDSRDREYEQYF
TRBD2,TRBV11-2,16,.,TRBJ2-3,TGTGCCAGCAGGCCCAGACTAGCCCTCTCCTTAGATACGCAGTATTTT,CASRPRLALSLDTQYF
.,TRBV27,14,few,TRBJ2-6,TGTGCCAGCAGTCAGGGGTCCGTGGCCAACTTCCTGACTTTC,CASSQGSVANFLTF
.,TRBV5-1,12,many,TRBJ2-3,TGCGCCAGCAGCTTCCTGACAGATACGCAGTATTTT,CASSFLTDTQYF